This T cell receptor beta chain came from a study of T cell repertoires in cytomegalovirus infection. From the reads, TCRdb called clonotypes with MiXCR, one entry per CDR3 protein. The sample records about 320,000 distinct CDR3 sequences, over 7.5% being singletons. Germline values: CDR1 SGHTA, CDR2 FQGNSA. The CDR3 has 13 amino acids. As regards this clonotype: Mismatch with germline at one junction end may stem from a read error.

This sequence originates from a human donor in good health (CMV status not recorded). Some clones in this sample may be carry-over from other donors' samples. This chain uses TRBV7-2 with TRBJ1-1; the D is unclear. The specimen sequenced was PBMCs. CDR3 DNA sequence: TGTGCCAGCAGCCCTGGGGTGAACACTGAAGCTTTATTT. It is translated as CASSPGVNTEALF.